This entry is about one T cell receptor (beta chain). The protocol was immunoSEQ multiplex PCR, while the TCRdb copy is restricted to in-frame clones and leaves out a portion. The sample has some 7,900 clones, roughly 83% seen once. Per the germline V gene, CDR1 is MGHRA and CDR2 is YSYEKL. This CDR3 has 17 residues. The germline V and J ends were trimmed by 2 bases and 6 bases, with 20 bases remaining between them. This entry belongs to a study of blood T cell repertoires in COVID-19. The chain joins TRBV4-1 to TRBJ1-5, with a possible D match to TRBD1 (6 bases). The clonotype comes from a human donor with active COVID-19. The donor label of this sample is uncertain. The material sequenced was peripheral blood. CDR3 protein: CASSQSPVGGLVQPQHF. CDR3 coding DNA: TGCGCCAGCAGCCAATCCCCGGTCGGGGGGCTCGTTCAGCCCCAGCATTTT.